This TCR beta chain originates from a study of blood T cell repertoires in COVID-19. About the research overall: The samples span acute and convalescent COVID-19 from the United States, Italy and Spain. The cDNA or gDNA used as material had been derived from T cells, B-cell-depleted T cells, or PBMCs.

Assay: immunoSEQ multiplex PCR; the TCRdb copy retains only in-frame clones and omits some. The sample carries 280,000 or so clones, approximately 86% recorded once. J lost 3 bases, V lost 6 bases, and 4 bases had no gene match. This CDR3 contains 14 residues. Germline-derived CDR1 and CDR2 are MNHEY and SVGAGI. The rearrangement uses TRBV6-5 and TRBJ1-5, with 8 bases lining up with TRBD1. Sequences were obtained from peripheral blood. The source of this sequence is a woman aged 25 to 39 who had recovered from COVID-19. This chain's CDR3 is CASRGQGFNQPQHF. CDR3 DNA: TGTGCCAGCAGAGGACAGGGTTTCAATCAGCCCCAGCATTTT.